This T cell receptor (beta chain) was documented in a study of blood T cell repertoires in COVID-19. Looking at the study overall: Samples taken during acute and convalescent COVID-19 were collected in the United States, Italy and Spain. Sample material is recorded as cDNA or gDNA derived from T cells, B-cell-depleted T cells, or PBMCs.

Trimming cost V 1 base and J 4 bases; bases outside gene matches: 13. The CDR3 runs 18 residues. Germline V gene sequence: CDR1 SGHVS, CDR2 FQNEAQ. In the source study's methods: From reference gene primer amplification, estimates of nucleated cell counts were derived. Produced via immunoSEQ multiplex PCR; TCRdb's table is partial and in-frame only. V and J calls and clone size are given by that table; D and trimming were obtained from the DNA. The data show 150,000 to 200,000 clones, 75% to 80% seen once. This TCR was recovered from a woman aged 50 to 65 with active or convalescent COVID-19. Sequenced material: peripheral blood. V usage is TRBV7-8 and J usage is TRBJ2-5, with TRBD1 matching 9 bases. The CDR3 DNA is TGTGCCAGCAGCTTAGATCGGGGCGGGACAGGGCTGGGAGAGACCCAGTACTTC. This translates into CASSLDRGGTGLGETQYF.